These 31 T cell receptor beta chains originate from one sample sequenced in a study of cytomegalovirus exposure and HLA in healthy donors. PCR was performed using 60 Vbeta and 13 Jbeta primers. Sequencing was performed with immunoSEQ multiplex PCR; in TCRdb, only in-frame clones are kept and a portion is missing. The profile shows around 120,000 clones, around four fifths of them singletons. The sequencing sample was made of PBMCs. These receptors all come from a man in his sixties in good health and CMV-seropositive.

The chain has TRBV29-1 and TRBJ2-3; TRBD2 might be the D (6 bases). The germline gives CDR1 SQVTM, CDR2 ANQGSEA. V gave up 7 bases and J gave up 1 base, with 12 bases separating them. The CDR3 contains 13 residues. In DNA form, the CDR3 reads TGCAGCGGACGGAGGGTGGGCACAGATACGCAGTATTTT. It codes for CSGRRVGTDTQYF.

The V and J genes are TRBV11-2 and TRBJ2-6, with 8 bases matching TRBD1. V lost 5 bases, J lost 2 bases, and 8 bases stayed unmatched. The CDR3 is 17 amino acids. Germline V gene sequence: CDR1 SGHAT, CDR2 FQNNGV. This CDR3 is CASSHGQGMAGANVLTF. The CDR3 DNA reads TGTGCCAGCAGCCATGGACAGGGAATGGCTGGGGCCAACGTCCTGACTTTC.

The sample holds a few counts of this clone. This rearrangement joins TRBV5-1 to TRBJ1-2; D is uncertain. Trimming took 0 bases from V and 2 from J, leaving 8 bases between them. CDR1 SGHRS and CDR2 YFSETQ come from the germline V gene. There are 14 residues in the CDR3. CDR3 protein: CASSLEGANYGYTF. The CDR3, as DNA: TGCGCCAGCAGCTTGGAGGGAGCGAACTATGGCTACACCTTC.

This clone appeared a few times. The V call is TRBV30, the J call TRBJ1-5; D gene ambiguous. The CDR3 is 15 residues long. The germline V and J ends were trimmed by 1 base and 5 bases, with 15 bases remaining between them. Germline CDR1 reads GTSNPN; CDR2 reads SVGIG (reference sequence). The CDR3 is CAWSAGLTQDQPQHF. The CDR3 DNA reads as TGTGCCTGGAGTGCTGGACTGACCCAGGATCAGCCCCAGCATTTT.

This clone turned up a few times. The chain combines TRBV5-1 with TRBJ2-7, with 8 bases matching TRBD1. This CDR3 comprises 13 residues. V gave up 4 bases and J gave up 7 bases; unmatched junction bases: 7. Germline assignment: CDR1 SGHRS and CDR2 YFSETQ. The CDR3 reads CASSESRGLEQYF. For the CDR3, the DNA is TGCGCCAGCAGCGAATCCAGGGGGCTAGAGCAGTACTTC.

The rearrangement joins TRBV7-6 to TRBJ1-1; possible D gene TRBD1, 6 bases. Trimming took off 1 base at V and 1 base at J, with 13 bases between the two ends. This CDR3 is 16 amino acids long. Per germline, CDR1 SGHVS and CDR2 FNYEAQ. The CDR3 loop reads CASSLDREGANTEAFF. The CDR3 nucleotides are TGTGCCAGCAGCTTAGACAGGGAAGGGGCGAACACTGAAGCTTTCTTT.

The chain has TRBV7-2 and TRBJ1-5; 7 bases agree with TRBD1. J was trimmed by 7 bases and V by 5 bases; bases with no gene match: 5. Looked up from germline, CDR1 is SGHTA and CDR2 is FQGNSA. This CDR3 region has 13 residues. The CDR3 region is CASSDRVGQPQHF. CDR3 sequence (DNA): TGTGCCAGCAGCGACAGGGTCGGGCAGCCCCAGCATTTT.

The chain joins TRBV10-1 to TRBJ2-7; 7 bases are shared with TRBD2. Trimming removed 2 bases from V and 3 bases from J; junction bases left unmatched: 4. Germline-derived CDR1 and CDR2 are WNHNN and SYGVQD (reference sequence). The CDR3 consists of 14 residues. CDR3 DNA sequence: TGCGCCAGCAGTGAGCGGCGGGAGAACTACGAGCAGTACTTC. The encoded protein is CASSERRENYEQYF.

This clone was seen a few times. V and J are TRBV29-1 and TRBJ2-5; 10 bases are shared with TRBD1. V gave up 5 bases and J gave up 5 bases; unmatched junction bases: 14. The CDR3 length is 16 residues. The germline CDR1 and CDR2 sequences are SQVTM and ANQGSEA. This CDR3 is CSVRGWGQGSGETQYF. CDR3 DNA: TGCAGCGTTAGGGGGTGGGGACAGGGGAGCGGGGAGACCCAGTACTTC.

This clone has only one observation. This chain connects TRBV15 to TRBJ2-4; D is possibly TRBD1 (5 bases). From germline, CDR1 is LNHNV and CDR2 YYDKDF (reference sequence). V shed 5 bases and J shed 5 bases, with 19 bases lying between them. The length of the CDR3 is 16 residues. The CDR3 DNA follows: TGTGCCACCAGCCCGACCCAGATGGACATTCAAAACATTCAGTACTTC. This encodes CATSPTQMDIQNIQYF.

CDR3 DNA sequence: TGTGCCAGCAGTGTCATAGCGGACACCGGGGAGCTGTTTTTT. This gives the protein CASSVIADTGELFF. The chain carries TRBV6-1 and TRBJ2-2; the D gene is possibly TRBD2 (6 bases). The ends were cut back, 4 bases at V and 3 bases at J, with 9 bases in the middle. The CDR3 has 14 amino acids. Germline values: CDR1 MNHNS, CDR2 SASEGT.

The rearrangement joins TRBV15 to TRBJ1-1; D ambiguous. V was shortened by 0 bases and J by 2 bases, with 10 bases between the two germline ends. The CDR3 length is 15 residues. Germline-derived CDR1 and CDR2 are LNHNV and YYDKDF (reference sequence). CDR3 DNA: TGTGCCACCAGCAGAGATCTAGGGAGAAACACTGAAGCTTTCTTT. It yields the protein CATSRDLGRNTEAFF.

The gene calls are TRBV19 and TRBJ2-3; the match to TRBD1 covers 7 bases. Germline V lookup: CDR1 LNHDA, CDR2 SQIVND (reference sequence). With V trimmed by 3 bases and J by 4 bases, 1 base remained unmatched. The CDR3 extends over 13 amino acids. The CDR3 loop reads CASSITGADTQYF. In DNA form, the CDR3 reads TGTGCCAGTAGTATTACAGGGGCAGATACGCAGTATTTT.

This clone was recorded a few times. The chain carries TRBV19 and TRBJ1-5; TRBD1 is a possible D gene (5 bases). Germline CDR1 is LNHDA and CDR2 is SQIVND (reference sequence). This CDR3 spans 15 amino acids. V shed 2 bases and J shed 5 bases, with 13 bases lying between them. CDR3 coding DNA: TGTGCCAGTAGTATACTCGGGGGGTCGGATCAGCCCCAGCATTTT. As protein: CASSILGGSDQPQHF.

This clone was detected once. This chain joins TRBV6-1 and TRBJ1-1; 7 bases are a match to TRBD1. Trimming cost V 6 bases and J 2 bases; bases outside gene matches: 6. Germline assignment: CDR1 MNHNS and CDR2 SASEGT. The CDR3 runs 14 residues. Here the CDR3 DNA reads TGTGCCAGCAGCTCGGGACAGTATAACACTGAAGCTTTCTTT. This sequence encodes CASSSGQYNTEAFF.

CDR3 amino acids: CASSRVRDNTEAFF. CDR3 sequence (DNA): TGTGCCAGCAGCCGAGTGCGGGATAACACTGAAGCTTTCTTT. The chain is built from TRBV7-8 and TRBJ1-1, with D uncertain. The V gene's germline CDR1 is SGHVS and CDR2 FQNEAQ. The V end was cut by 5 bases, the J end by 2 bases, with 12 bases between. This CDR3 spans 14 amino acids. The full variable domain, rest sourced from reference TRBV7-8 and TRBJ1-1, is GAGVSQSPRYKVAKRGQDVALRCDPISGHVSLFWYQQALGQGPEFLTYFQNEAQLDKSGLPSDRFFAERPEGSVSTLKIQRTQQEDSAVYLCASSRVRDNTEAFFGQGTRLTVV.

CDR3 DNA sequence: TGTGCCTGCCCCCGGGATAACTATGGCTACACCTTC. This encodes CACPRDNYGYTF. The chain couples TRBV30 to TRBJ1-2; D uncertain. The V gene's germline CDR1 is GTSNPN and CDR2 SVGIG (reference sequence). Between the trimmed V and J ends, which lost 6 bases and 1 base, there was a span of 9 bases. The CDR3 runs 12 residues.

Here the CDR3 reads CASSLGLGGTGELFF. The CDR3 DNA reads TGTGCCAGCAGCTTAGGGCTCGGGGGGACCGGGGAGCTGTTTTTT. The chain has TRBV7-2 and TRBJ2-2, with TRBD2 matching over 7 bases. J was trimmed by 5 bases and V by 1 base; bases with no gene match: 4. The CDR3 has 15 amino acids. Germline assignment: CDR1 SGHTA and CDR2 FQGNSA.

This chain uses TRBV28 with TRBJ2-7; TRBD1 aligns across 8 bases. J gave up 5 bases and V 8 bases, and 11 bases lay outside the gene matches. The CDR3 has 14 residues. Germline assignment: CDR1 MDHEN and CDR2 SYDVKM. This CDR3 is CASASTGVRHEQYF. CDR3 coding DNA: TGTGCCAGCGCCTCGACAGGGGTACGGCACGAGCAGTACTTC.

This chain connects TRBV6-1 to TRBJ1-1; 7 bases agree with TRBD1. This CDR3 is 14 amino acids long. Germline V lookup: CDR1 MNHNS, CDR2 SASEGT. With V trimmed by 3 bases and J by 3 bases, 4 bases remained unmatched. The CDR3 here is CASSEDRTYTEAFF. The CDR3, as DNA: TGTGCCAGCAGTGAGGACAGGACTTACACTGAAGCTTTCTTT.

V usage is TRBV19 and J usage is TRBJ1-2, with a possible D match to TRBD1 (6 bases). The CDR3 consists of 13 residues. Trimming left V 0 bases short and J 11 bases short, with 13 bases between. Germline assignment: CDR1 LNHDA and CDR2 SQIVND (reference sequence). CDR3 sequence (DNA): TGTGCCAGTAGTATAGAAGGGGGGGCGCGGTACACCTTC. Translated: CASSIEGGARYTF. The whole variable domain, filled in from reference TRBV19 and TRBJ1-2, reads DGGITQSPKYLFRKEGQNVTLSCEQNLNHDAMYWYRQDPGQGLRLIYYSQIVNDFQKGDIAEGYSVSREKKESFPLTVTSAQKNPTAFYLCASSIEGGARYTFGSGTRLTVV.

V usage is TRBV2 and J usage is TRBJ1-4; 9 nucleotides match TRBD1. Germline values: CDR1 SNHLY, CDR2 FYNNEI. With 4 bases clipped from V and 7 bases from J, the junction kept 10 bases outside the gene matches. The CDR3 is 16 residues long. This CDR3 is CASSAGQGRRSEKLFF. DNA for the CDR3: TGTGCCAGCAGTGCGGGACAGGGCAGAAGGAGTGAAAAACTGTTTTTT.

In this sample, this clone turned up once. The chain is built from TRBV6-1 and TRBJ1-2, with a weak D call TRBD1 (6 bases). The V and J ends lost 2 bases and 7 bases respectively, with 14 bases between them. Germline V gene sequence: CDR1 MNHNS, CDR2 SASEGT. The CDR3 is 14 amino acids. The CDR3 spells CASSERGGPSGYTF. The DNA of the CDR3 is TGTGCCAGCAGTGAAAGGGGGGGCCCTAGTGGCTACACCTTC.

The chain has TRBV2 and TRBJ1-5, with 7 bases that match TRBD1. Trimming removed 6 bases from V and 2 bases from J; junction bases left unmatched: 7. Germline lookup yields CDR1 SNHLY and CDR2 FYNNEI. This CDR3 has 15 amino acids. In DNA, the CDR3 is TGTGCCAGCAGGAGGGGGCGTGAGGGCAATCAGCCCCAGCATTTT. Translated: CASRRGREGNQPQHF.

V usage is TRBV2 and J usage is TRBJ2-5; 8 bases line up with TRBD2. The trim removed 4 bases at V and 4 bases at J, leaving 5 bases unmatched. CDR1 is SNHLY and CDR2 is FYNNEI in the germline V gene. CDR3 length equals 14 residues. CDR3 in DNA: TGTGCCAGCAGTGTCGGGCTAGCGGGAGAGACCCAGTACTTC. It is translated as CASSVGLAGETQYF.

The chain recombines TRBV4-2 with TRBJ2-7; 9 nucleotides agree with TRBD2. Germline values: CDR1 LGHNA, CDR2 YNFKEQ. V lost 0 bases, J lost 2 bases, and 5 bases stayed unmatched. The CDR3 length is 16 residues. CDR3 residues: CASSQDTTSGPYEQYF. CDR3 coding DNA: TGTGCCAGCAGCCAAGATACGACTAGCGGTCCCTACGAGCAGTACTTC.

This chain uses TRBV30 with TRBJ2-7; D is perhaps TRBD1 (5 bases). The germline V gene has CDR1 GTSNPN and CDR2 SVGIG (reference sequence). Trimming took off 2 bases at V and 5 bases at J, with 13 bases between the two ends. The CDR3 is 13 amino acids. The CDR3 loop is CAWSLNQGNEQYF. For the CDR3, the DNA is TGTGCCTGGAGTCTGAATCAGGGCAACGAGCAGTACTTC.

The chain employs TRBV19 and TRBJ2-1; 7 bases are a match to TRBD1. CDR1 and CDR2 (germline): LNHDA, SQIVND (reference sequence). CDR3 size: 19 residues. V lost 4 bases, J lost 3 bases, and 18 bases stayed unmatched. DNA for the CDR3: TGTGCCAGTAGTAAACTCCGGGACAGCGCCCTAATCTACTACAATGAGCAGTTCTTC. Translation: CASSKLRDSALIYYNEQFF.

As DNA, the CDR3 is TGCGCCAGCAGCCTTCAGACAGGGGGCGGTGAAGCTTTCTTT. It yields the protein CASSLQTGGGEAFF. The chain is built from TRBV4-1 and TRBJ1-1, with 10 bases that match TRBD1. The germline V gene encodes CDR1 MGHRA and CDR2 YSYEKL. There are 14 residues in the CDR3. With V trimmed by 4 bases and J by 7 bases, 6 bases remained unmatched.

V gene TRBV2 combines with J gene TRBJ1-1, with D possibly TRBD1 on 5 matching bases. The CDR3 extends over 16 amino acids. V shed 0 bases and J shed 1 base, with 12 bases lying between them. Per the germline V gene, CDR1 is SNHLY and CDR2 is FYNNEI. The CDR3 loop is CASSEAAQGWNTEAFF. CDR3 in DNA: TGTGCCAGCAGTGAAGCGGCTCAGGGCTGGAACACTGAAGCTTTCTTT.

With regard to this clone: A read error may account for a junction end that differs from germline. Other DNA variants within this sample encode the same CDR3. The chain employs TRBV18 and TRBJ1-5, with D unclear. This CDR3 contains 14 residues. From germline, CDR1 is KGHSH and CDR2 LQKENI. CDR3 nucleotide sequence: TGTGCCAGCTCGCCACTGGGCTACAATCAGCCCCAGCATTTT. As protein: CASSPLGYNQPQHF. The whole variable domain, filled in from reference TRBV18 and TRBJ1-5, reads NAGVMQNPRHLVRRRGQEARLRCSPMKGHSHVYWYRQLPEEGLKFMVYLQKENIIDESGMPKERFSAEFPKEGPSILRIQQVVRGDSAAYFCASSPLGYNQPQHFGDGTRLSIL.